Below, 2 T cell receptor beta chains from the same sample are listed, as sequenced in a study of beta chain features in type 1 diabetes (dated by TCRdb to the late 2010s). The library came from the immunoSEQ multiplex PCR assay. The entire amount of isolated RNA was reverse transcribed using the High Capacity cDNA Reverse Transcription Kit, so the sequenced TCRB transcripts were expressed ones. TCRdb obtained this table from immuneACCESS and retained in-frame rearrangements with V and J assigned. These tables miss some clones; where compared with another copy, unresolved V genes account for less than half of the shortfall, and the remainder is unexplained. The sample yields 400,000 to 550,000 clones; about an eighth were counted once. The biggest ten clones account for roughly 0.046% of the sample. The sample was naive CD4+ T cells from blood. This specimen's cell subset or site label, per the study, means: true naive CD4+ T cells. Every receptor here comes from a woman between 18 and 29 years old in good health.

The chain carries TRBV5-4 and TRBJ1-1; D unclear. The CDR3 length is 13 residues. V was cut by 9 bases and J by 10 bases, with 22 bases left in between. Per germline, CDR1 SGHNT and CDR2 YYREEE (reference sequence). For the CDR3, the DNA is TGTGCCACCTCCTTGAGAGGGCGATGGGGAGCTTTCTTT. Amino acids: CATSLRGRWGAFF.

This clone was observed a handful of times. J is TRBJ2-7 and V is TRBV7-9; TRBD1 matches 7 bases. CDR3 length equals 18 residues. Germline CDR1 reads SEHNR; CDR2 reads FQNEAQ (reference sequence). The trim removed 6 bases at V and 5 bases at J, leaving 22 bases unmatched. The CDR3 sequence: CASSIMLARQGRTDEQYF. The DNA of the CDR3 is TGTGCCAGCAGTATAATGCTAGCCCGACAGGGACGGACGGACGAGCAGTACTTC.